This T cell receptor (beta chain) was sequenced during a study of CD8 T cells in ankylosing spondylitis. Study-wide points: Seemingly distinctive of ankylosing spondylitis blood was a TCR beta motif formed by eight highly homologous variants. Reactive arthritis synovial fluid and blood were previously reported to contain some motif variants. Relatively rare in peripheral blood, disease-linked clones were also CD8+. Reported data indicate significant enrichment of disease-linked clones within matched ankylosing spondylitis synovial fluid.

This clonotype was counted a few times. Antigen unknown. CDR1 is MNHNS, CDR2 SASEGT, per germline. The CDR3 extends over 14 amino acids. Trimming cost V 2 bases and J 7 bases, with 11 bases left between them. Libraries for TCR beta were made by quantitative 5'-RACE with molecular barcodes. Each CDR3 protein gets one entry after TCRdb re-called the 5' RACE reads with MiXCR. The sample includes about 800,000 distinct CDR3 sequences, 12% of them seen just once. The receptor's source is a male donor with ankylosing spondylitis. Sequencing used blood, either unsorted or a sorted T cell fraction (not recorded which). The gene calls are TRBV6-1 and TRBJ2-2, with D hard to call. This chain's CDR3 is CASSERRIVGELFF. CDR3 sequence (DNA): TGTGCCAGCAGTGAAAGGAGAATTGTCGGGGAGCTGTTTTTT.